These T cell receptor beta chains were read from a single sample in a study of T cell responses to AZD1222 COVID-19 vaccine. Clones were read by immunoSEQ multiplex PCR, and TCRdb kept only the in-frame ones, dropping some. The data show about 130,000 clones, approximately 89% seen once. The specimen comprised peripheral blood, sampled on day 0 of AZD1222 vaccination. These receptors came from an adult in good health. Both conserved end residues are part of each CDR3. Fields, in order: J gene, D gene, clone size, V gene, CDR3 DNA, CDR3 protein. The D gene is left open where the match is weak. Size is stated for part of the rows, as once, few or many counts, or as a class when the clone is expanded.

J gene: TRBJ1-2; D gene: TRBD1; clone size: NA; V gene: TRBV9; CDR3 DNA: TGTGCCAGCAGCGTTCGGACAGGGGATGTTCGTGGCTACACCTTC; CDR3 protein: CASSVRTGDVRGYTF
J gene: TRBJ2-7; D gene: TRBD2; clone size: NA; V gene: TRBV9; CDR3 DNA: TGTGCCAGCAGCGTCTCAGCGGGAGTAGATTACGAGCAGTACTTC; CDR3 protein: CASSVSAGVDYEQYF
J gene: TRBJ1-4; D gene: NA; clone size: NA; V gene: TRBV6-5; CDR3 DNA: TGTGCCAGCACCGGGCGGTTGGGCGAAAAACTGTTTTTT; CDR3 protein: CASTGRLGEKLFF
J gene: TRBJ2-3; D gene: TRBD2; clone size: NA; V gene: TRBV3-1/TRBV3-2; CDR3 DNA: TGTGCCAGCAGCCTAGCGGGGGGGGGCACAGATACGCAGTATTTT; CDR3 protein: CASSLAGGGTDTQYF
J gene: TRBJ2-1; D gene: NA; clone size: NA; V gene: TRBV2; CDR3 DNA: TGTGCCAGCAGTGCGGGGAACCTAATACAGTTCTTC; CDR3 protein: CASSAGNLIQFF
J gene: TRBJ1-2; D gene: NA; clone size: NA; V gene: TRBV14; CDR3 DNA: TGTGCCAGCAGCCGTACCCGGGCATCCTATGGCTACACCTTC; CDR3 protein: CASSRTRASYGYTF
J gene: TRBJ1-2; D gene: NA; clone size: NA; V gene: TRBV5-6; CDR3 DNA: TGTGCCAGCAGCTTAGTGGGACCCAACTATGGCTACACCTTC; CDR3 protein: CASSLVGPNYGYTF
J gene: TRBJ2-5; D gene: NA; clone size: NA; V gene: TRBV19; CDR3 DNA: TGTGCCAGTAGTATGTCCTTAGGGAGGGAGACCCAGTACTTC; CDR3 protein: CASSMSLGRETQYF
J gene: TRBJ2-7; D gene: NA; clone size: NA; V gene: TRBV5-1; CDR3 DNA: TGCGCCAGCAGCACCGACAGCTACGAGCAGTACTTC; CDR3 protein: CASSTDSYEQYF
J gene: TRBJ2-7; D gene: NA; clone size: few; V gene: TRBV19; CDR3 DNA: TGTGCCAGTAGTTCCCGGGACACTAGTTACTACGAGCAGTACTTC; CDR3 protein: CASSSRDTSYYEQYF
J gene: TRBJ1-1; D gene: NA; clone size: NA; V gene: TRBV6-2/TRBV6-3; CDR3 DNA: TGTGCCAGCAGTTACGGGCAAAACACTGAAGCTTTCTTT; CDR3 protein: CASSYGQNTEAFF
J gene: TRBJ2-7; D gene: NA; clone size: few; V gene: TRBV7-9; CDR3 DNA: TGTGCCAGCAGCTTATCAGGGCAATACGAGCAGTACTTC; CDR3 protein: CASSLSGQYEQYF